These T cell receptor beta chains were read from a single sample in a study of T cells in Graves' hyperthyroidism and ophthalmopathy. TCRdb called the multiplex PCR reads again in MiXCR, with one record for every CDR3 protein. The data contain 500,000 to 650,000 distinct CDR3 sequences, 14% of them singletons. The sequenced material came from blood. Receptors originate from a woman aged 50 to 60 with Graves' ophthalmopathy. The conserved cysteine and the conserved F or W are not part of the CDR3 here. Each record gives: J gene, V gene, CDR3 protein.

J gene: TRBJ2-5
V gene: TRBV9
CDR3 protein: ASSVVDGEETQY

J gene: TRBJ1-5
V gene: TRBV12-3/TRBV12-4
CDR3 protein: ASRAGGTYSNQPQH

J gene: TRBJ2-1
V gene: TRBV18
CDR3 protein: ASPNGTSGSRTYNEQF

J gene: TRBJ1-4
V gene: TRBV7-2
CDR3 protein: ASSLAHGVTNEKLF

J gene: TRBJ2-2
V gene: TRBV19
CDR3 protein: ASRRLAGDSWELF

J gene: TRBJ2-7
V gene: TRBV28
CDR3 protein: ASSTGVTYEQY

J gene: TRBJ1-2
V gene: TRBV28
CDR3 protein: ASSSGDRVVQDGYT

J gene: TRBJ1-1
V gene: TRBV7-2
CDR3 protein: ASWTGGVRTEAF

J gene: TRBJ2-7
V gene: TRBV2
CDR3 protein: ASSVPTGEGDEQY

J gene: TRBJ1-2
V gene: TRBV6-1
CDR3 protein: ASSGRTGLGYGYT

J gene: TRBJ1-2
V gene: TRBV5-8
CDR3 protein: ASSYVDSRLGNGYT

J gene: TRBJ2-3
V gene: TRBV18
CDR3 protein: ASSRSCTDTQY

J gene: TRBJ2-5
V gene: TRBV7-2
CDR3 protein: ASSSRLAPGGQETQY

J gene: TRBJ2-5
V gene: TRBV6-2/TRBV6-3
CDR3 protein: ASSVLALVEETQY

J gene: TRBJ2-2
V gene: TRBV10-3
CDR3 protein: AISEQAGMAGELF

J gene: TRBJ2-7
V gene: TRBV7-2
CDR3 protein: ASTHSTSYEQY

J gene: TRBJ2-5
V gene: TRBV13
CDR3 protein: ASTSSQETQY

J gene: TRBJ2-7
V gene: TRBV9
CDR3 protein: ASSVSAGGPTYEQY

J gene: TRBJ2-1
V gene: TRBV27
CDR3 protein: ASSSSGLLYNEQF

J gene: TRBJ2-2
V gene: TRBV7-7
CDR3 protein: ASRPSPGTSGELF

J gene: TRBJ2-3
V gene: TRBV3-1
CDR3 protein: ASSQRRSDTQY

J gene: TRBJ1-2
V gene: TRBV3-1
CDR3 protein: ASSQDGAGFGYT

J gene: TRBJ2-3
V gene: TRBV11-2
CDR3 protein: ASRDLTSGTDTQY

J gene: TRBJ2-5
V gene: TRBV6-7
CDR3 protein: ASSRQPPTGGSSETQY

J gene: TRBJ2-7
V gene: TRBV20-1
CDR3 protein: SASRVDGADEQY

J gene: TRBJ2-3
V gene: TRBV28
CDR3 protein: ASRPPGTSGYTQY

J gene: TRBJ1-5
V gene: TRBV15
CDR3 protein: ATSRDSDWGNQPQH

J gene: TRBJ2-1
V gene: TRBV27
CDR3 protein: ASSSLGQGEYNEQF

J gene: TRBJ1-4
V gene: TRBV28
CDR3 protein: ASRPGPTNEKLF

J gene: TRBJ2-5
V gene: TRBV24-1
CDR3 protein: ATSVAGVKQETQY

J gene: TRBJ2-1
V gene: TRBV20-1
CDR3 protein: SARRRGAYNEQF